The next 8 T cell receptor beta chains were all read from a single sample in a study of human T cells and chemical hapten exposure. Stated time point: patch test 2, 6 weeks after DPC sensitization. Specified treatment: therapeutic diphenylcyclopropenone sensitization with weekly scalp DPC. Via MiXCR, TCRdb re-called the RACE reads, giving one row per CDR3 protein. The sample shows some 44,000 distinct CDR3 sequences, around 9% of them seen only once. The source was whole blood, collected in connection with sensitization to the hapten diphenylcyclopropenone (DPC). These receptors were obtained from a woman aged 40 to 49 with alopecia areata. Some clones in this sample may be carry-over from other donors' samples.

The sample holds many counts of this clonotype. The chain has TRBV6-6 and TRBJ2-2; 8 nucleotides line up with TRBD2. This CDR3 contains 15 residues. Trimming at V came to 7 bases and at J to 6 bases, leaving 10 bases not matched to a gene. Germline-derived CDR1 and CDR2 are MNHNY and SVGAGI (reference sequence). The CDR3 DNA is TGTGCCAGCAACACGGCACGGGGGGGCCCCGGGGAGCTGTTTTTT. Residues: CASNTARGGPGELFF.

In this sample, this clonotype turned up many times. This chain links TRBV7-6 with TRBJ2-7; TRBD1 aligns across 8 bases. The CDR3 sequence is 13 residues long. Germline CDR1 SGHVS, CDR2 FNYEAQ. V shed 2 bases and J 7 bases; nucleotides not matched to a gene: 4. CDR3 coding DNA: TGTGCCAGCAGCTTAACGACAGGGGTTGAGCAGTACTTC. Translated: CASSLTTGVEQYF.

This clonotype appeared many times. The rearrangement uses TRBV7-3 and TRBJ2-5; 14 bases are a match to TRBD2. Germline CDR1 and CDR2: SGHTA and FQGTGA. The V segment lost 4 bases and the J segment 5 bases; nucleotides outside the gene matches: 3. The CDR3 spans 15 residues. CDR3 region: CASSWGLAGDETQYF. The CDR3 nucleotides read TGTGCCAGCAGCTGGGGACTAGCGGGGGATGAGACCCAGTACTTC.

This clonotype was seen repeatedly, ten times or more. The chain employs TRBV2 and TRBJ2-2; 8 bases map to TRBD1. This CDR3 is built from 15 residues. CDR1 and CDR2 from the germline V gene are SNHLY and FYNNEI. V lost 5 bases and J lost 3; bases outside the gene matches: 5. The CDR3 coding sequence is TGTGCCAGCAGTCTCAGGGGGCAACACACCGGGGAGCTGTTTTTT. It specifies CASSLRGQHTGELFF. Using reference TRBV2 and TRBJ2-2 for the parts outside the CDR3, the full variable domain is EPEVTQTPSHQVTQMGQEVILRCVPISNHLYFYWYRQILGQKVEFLVSFYNNEISEKSEIFDDQFSVERPDGSNFTLKIRSTKLEDSAMYFCASSLRGQHTGELFFGEGSRLTVL.

Many counts were recorded for this clonotype. This chain uses TRBV28 with TRBJ2-5, with 7 positions matching TRBD2. The CDR3 has 13 residues. Losses at the gene ends were 4 bases for V and 3 bases for J; bases not matched to a gene: 2. Germline values: CDR1 MDHEN, CDR2 SYDVKM. The CDR3 reads CASSSSGEETQYF. For the CDR3, the DNA is TGTGCCAGCAGTTCTAGCGGAGAAGAGACCCAGTACTTC.

This clonotype was counted at least ten times. In DNA, the CDR3 is TGTGCCAGCAGCCGAAGGGCTAGCGGGGGGCCTAGCACAGATACGCAGTATTTT. The encoded protein is CASSRRASGGPSTDTQYF. The rearrangement uses TRBV7-8 and TRBJ2-3; 11 bases are a match to TRBD2. Germline V CDR1 and CDR2: SGHVS, FQNEAQ. The J segment lost 0 bases and the V segment lost 5 bases, leaving 10 bases of the junction unmatched. The CDR3 is 18 residues long.

This clonotype was recorded at least ten times. V and J are TRBV30 and TRBJ1-1, with 8 nucleotides matching TRBD1. The CDR3 is 13 residues long. The trim removed 0 bases at V and 7 bases at J, leaving 4 bases unmatched. Germline lookup yields CDR1 GTSNPN and CDR2 SVGIG (reference sequence). The CDR3 region has the DNA TGTGCCTGGAGTGTAGCCACAGGGGGTGAAGCTTTCTTT. It specifies CAWSVATGGEAFF.

This clonotype came up many times. The chain combines TRBV20-1 with TRBJ1-1, with D possibly TRBD1 on 5 matching bases. Trimming cost V 5 bases and J 8 bases, with 21 bases left between them. The CDR3 is made up of 14 amino acids. Per the germline V gene, CDR1 is DFQATT and CDR2 is SNEGSKA (reference sequence). CDR3 loop: CSAVWDGGFWEAFF. As DNA, the CDR3 is TGCAGTGCTGTTTGGGACGGGGGGTTTTGGGAAGCTTTCTTT.